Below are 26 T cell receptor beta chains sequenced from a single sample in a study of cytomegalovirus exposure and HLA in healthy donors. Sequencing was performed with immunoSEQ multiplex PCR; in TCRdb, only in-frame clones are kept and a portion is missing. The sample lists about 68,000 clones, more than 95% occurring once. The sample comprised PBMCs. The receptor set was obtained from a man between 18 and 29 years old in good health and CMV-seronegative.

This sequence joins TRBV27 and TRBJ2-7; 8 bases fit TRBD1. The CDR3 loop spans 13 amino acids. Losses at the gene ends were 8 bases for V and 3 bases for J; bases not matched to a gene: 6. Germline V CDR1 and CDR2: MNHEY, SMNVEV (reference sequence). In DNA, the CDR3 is TGTGCCAGCTCGGGACAGGCGATCTACGAGCAGTACTTC. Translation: CASSGQAIYEQYF.

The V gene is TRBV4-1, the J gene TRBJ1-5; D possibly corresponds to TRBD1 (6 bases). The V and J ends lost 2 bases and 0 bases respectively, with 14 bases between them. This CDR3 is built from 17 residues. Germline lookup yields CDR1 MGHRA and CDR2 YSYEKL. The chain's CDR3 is CASSQIQGVYSNQPQHF. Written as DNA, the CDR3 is TGCGCCAGCAGCCAAATACAGGGAGTATATAGCAATCAGCCCCAGCATTTT.

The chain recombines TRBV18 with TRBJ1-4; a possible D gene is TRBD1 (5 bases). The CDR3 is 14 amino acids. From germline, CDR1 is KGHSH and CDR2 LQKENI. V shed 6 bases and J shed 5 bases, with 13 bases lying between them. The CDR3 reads CASSWGRQNEKLFF. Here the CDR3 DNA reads TGTGCCAGCTCCTGGGGCAGACAGAATGAAAAACTGTTTTTT. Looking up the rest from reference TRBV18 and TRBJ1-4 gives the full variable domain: NAGVMQNPRHLVRRRGQEARLRCSPMKGHSHVYWYRQLPEEGLKFMVYLQKENIIDESGMPKERFSAEFPKEGPSILRIQQVVRGDSAAYFCASSWGRQNEKLFFGSGTQLSVL.

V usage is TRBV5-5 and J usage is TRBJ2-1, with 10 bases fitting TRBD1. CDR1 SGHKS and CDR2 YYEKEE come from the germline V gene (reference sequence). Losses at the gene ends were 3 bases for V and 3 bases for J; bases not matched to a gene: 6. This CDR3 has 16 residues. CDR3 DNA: TGTGCCAGCAGCTCGGACAGGGGGTTTCTCTACAATGAGCAGTTCTTC. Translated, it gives CASSSDRGFLYNEQFF.

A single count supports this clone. CDR3 nucleotides: TGTGCCAGCAGGGAACACGACAGGCCCAACGAGCAGTACTTC. Protein sequence: CASREHDRPNEQYF. The chain couples TRBV27 to TRBJ2-7; D is possibly TRBD1 (6 bases). Germline CDR1 is MNHEY and CDR2 is SMNVEV (reference sequence). Trimming took 6 bases from V and 5 from J, leaving 17 bases between them. The CDR3 is 14 residues long.

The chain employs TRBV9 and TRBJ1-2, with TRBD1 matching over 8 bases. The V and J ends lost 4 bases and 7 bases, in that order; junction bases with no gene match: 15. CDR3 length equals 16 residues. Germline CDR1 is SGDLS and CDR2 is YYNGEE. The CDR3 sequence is CASSPSPAAGGLGYTF. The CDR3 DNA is TGTGCCAGCAGCCCCTCCCCCGCAGCAGGGGGCCTTGGCTACACCTTC.

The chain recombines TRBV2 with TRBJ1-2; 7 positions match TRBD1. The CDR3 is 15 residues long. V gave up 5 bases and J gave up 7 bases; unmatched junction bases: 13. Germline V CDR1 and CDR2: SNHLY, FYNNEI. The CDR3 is CASSSIPDRAGGYTF. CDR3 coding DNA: TGTGCCAGCAGTTCTATTCCCGACAGGGCAGGTGGCTACACCTTC.

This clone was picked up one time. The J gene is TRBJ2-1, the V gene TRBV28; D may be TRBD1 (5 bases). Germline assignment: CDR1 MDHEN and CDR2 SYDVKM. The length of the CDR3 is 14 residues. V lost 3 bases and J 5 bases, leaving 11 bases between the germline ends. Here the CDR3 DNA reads TGTGCCAGCAGTTTTGTGCAGGGCCACAATGAGCAGTTCTTC. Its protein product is CASSFVQGHNEQFF.

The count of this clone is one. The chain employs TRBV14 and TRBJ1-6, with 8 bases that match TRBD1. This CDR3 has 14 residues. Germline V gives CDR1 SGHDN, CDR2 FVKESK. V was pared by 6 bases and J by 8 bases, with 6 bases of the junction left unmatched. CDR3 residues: CASSLGQGHSPLHF. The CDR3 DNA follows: TGTGCCAGCAGTCTCGGACAGGGCCATTCACCCCTCCACTTT.

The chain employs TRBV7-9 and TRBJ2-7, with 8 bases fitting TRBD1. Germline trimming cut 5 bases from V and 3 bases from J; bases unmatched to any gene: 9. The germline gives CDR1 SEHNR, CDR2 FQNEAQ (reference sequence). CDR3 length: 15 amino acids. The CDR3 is CASSLRQGLDYEQYF. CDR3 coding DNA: TGTGCCAGCAGCCTCAGACAGGGGCTAGACTACGAGCAGTACTTC.

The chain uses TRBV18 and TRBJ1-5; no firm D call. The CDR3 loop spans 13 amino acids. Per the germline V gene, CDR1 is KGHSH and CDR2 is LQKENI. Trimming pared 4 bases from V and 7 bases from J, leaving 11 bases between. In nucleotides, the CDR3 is TGTGCCAGCTCACGGGAGTCTCGGCAGCCCCAGCATTTT. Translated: CASSRESRQPQHF. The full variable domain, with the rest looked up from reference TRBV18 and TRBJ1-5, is NAGVMQNPRHLVRRRGQEARLRCSPMKGHSHVYWYRQLPEEGLKFMVYLQKENIIDESGMPKERFSAEFPKEGPSILRIQQVVRGDSAAYFCASSRESRQPQHFGDGTRLSIL.

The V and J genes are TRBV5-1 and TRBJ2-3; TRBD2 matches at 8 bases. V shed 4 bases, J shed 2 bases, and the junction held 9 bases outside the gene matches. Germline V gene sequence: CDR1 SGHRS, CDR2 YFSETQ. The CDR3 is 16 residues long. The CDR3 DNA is TGCGCCAGCAGCCCCACCGGGACTAGTGTCACAGATACGCAGTATTTT. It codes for CASSPTGTSVTDTQYF.

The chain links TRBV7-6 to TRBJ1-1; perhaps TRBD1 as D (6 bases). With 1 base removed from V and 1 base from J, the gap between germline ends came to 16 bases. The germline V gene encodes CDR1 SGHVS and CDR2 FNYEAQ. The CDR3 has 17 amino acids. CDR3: CASSLVVQGPANTEAFF. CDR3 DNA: TGTGCCAGCAGCTTAGTGGTACAGGGTCCCGCGAACACTGAAGCTTTCTTT.

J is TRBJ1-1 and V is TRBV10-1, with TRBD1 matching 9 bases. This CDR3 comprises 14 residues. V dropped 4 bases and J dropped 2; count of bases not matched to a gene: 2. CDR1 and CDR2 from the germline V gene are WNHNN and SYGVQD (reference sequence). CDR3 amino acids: CASSVGQGNTEAFF. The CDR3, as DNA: TGCGCCAGCAGTGTGGGACAGGGAAACACTGAAGCTTTCTTT.

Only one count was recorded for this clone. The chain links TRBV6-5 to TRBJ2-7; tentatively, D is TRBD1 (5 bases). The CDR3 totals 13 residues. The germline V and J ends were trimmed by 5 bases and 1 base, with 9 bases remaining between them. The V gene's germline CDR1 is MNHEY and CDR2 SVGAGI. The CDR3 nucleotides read TGTGCCAGCAGTCAAGGGGAATCCTACGAGCAGTACTTC. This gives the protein CASSQGESYEQYF.

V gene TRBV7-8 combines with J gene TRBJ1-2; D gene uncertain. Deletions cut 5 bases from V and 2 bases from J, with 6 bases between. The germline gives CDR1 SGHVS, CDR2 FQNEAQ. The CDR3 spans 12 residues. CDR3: CASSHQNYGYTF. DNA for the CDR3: TGTGCCAGCAGCCACCAGAACTATGGCTACACCTTC.

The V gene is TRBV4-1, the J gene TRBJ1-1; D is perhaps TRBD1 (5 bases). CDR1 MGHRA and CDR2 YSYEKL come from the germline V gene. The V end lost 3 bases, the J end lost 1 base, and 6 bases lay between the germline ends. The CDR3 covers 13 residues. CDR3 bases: TGCGCCAGCAGCCATACAGGGAACACTGAAGCTTTCTTT. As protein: CASSHTGNTEAFF.

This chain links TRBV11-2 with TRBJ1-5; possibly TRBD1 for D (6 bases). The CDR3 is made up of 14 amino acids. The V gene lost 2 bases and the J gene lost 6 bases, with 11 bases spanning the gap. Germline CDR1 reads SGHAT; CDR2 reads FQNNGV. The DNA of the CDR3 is TGTGCCAGCAGCTTAAAGACAGGCGCTCAGCCCCAGCATTTT. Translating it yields CASSLKTGAQPQHF.

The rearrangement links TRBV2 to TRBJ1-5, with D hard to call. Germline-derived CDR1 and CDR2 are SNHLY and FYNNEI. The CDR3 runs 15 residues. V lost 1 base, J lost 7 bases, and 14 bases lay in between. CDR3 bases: TGTGCCAGCAGTGAAGGAGTGGGCAGACGGCAGCCCCAGCATTTT. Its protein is CASSEGVGRRQPQHF.

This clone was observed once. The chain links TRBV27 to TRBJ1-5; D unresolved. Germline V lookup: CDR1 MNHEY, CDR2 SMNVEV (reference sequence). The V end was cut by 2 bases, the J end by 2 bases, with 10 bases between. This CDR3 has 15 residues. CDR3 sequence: CASSLVARGNQPQHF. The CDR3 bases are TGTGCCAGCAGTTTAGTGGCCCGGGGCAATCAGCCCCAGCATTTT.

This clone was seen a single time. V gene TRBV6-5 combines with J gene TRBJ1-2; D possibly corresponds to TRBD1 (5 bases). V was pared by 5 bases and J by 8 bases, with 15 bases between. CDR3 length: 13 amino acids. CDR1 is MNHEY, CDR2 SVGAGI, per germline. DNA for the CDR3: TGTGCCAGCAGTGACAGTGACGGCTGGGGCTACACCTTC. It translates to CASSDSDGWGYTF.

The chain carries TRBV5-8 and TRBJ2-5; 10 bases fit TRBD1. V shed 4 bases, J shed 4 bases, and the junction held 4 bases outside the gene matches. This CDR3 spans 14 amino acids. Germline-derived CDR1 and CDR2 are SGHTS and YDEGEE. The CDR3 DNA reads TGTGCCAGCAGCCCCAGGACAGGGGGAGAGACCCAGTACTTC. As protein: CASSPRTGGETQYF.

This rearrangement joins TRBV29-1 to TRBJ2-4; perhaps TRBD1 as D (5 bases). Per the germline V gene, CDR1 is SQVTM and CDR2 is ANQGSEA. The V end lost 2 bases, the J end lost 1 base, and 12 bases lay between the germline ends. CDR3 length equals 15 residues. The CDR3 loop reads CSVEWPSGAKNIQYF. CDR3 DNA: TGCAGCGTTGAATGGCCTTCAGGGGCCAAAAACATTCAGTACTTC.

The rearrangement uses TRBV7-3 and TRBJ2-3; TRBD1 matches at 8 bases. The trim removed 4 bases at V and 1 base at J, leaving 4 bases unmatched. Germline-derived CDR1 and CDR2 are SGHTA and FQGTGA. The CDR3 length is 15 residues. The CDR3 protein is CASSSTGQGTDTQYF. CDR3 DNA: TGTGCCAGCAGCTCTACGGGACAGGGCACAGATACGCAGTATTTT.

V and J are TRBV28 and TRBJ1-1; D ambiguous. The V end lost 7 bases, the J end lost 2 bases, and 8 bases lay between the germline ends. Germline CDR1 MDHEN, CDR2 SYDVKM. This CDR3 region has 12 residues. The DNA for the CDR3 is TGTGCCAGCATTTCGAGAAACACTGAAGCTTTCTTT. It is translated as CASISRNTEAFF. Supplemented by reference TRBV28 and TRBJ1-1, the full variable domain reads DVKVTQSSRYLVKRTGEKVFLECVQDMDHENMFWYRQDPGLGLRLIYFSYDVKMKEKGDIPEGYSVSREKKERFSLILESASTNQTSMYLCASISRNTEAFFGQGTRLTVV.

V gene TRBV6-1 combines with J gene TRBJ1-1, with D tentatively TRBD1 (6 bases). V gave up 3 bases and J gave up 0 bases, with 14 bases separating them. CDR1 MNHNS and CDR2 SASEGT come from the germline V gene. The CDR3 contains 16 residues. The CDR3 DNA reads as TGTGCCAGCAGTGATCTACAGGGAACCATGAACACTGAAGCTTTCTTT. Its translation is CASSDLQGTMNTEAFF.